This passage covers 6 T cell receptor beta chains from one sample sequenced in a study of cytomegalovirus exposure and HLA in healthy donors. Sequencing was performed with immunoSEQ multiplex PCR; in TCRdb, only in-frame clones are kept and a portion is missing. The data show about 120,000 clones, 75% to 90% seen once. Sequenced: PBMCs. Every receptor here comes from a woman younger than 30 in good health and CMV-seronegative.

The V and J genes are TRBV28 and TRBJ1-1, with no clear D. The CDR3 sequence is 13 residues long. Germline CDR1 MDHEN, CDR2 SYDVKM. Trimming shortened V by 1 base and J by 7 bases, and 10 bases separated the two germline ends. DNA for the CDR3: TGTGCCAGCAGTTTATTGGCAGTTGATGAAGCTTTCTTT. It is translated as CASSLLAVDEAFF.

The DNA of the CDR3 is TGTGCCACGAGACTAGCGGGGGCCGGAGTGGAGGAGACCCAGTACTTC. Protein: CATRLAGAGVEETQYF. The V and J genes are TRBV19 and TRBJ2-5, with 12 bases identical to TRBD2. Germline CDR1 and CDR2: LNHDA and SQIVND (reference sequence). The V segment lost 10 bases and the J segment 5 bases; nucleotides outside the gene matches: 14. The CDR3 runs 16 residues.

The chain carries TRBV12-5 and TRBJ1-5; 8 bases are a match to TRBD1. In germline, CDR1 is LGHNT, CDR2 FRNRAP. The CDR3 sequence is 14 residues long. The J segment lost 5 bases and the V segment lost 7 bases, leaving 7 bases of the junction unmatched. The CDR3 region has the DNA TGTGCTAGTGATATCGGGACAGGAGATCAGCCCCAGCATTTT. Protein product: CASDIGTGDQPQHF. Using reference TRBV12-5 and TRBJ1-5 for the parts outside the CDR3, the full variable domain is DARVTQTPRHKVTEMGQEVTMRCQPILGHNTVFWYRQTMMQGLELLAYFRNRAPLDDSGMPKDRFSAEMPDATLATLKIQPSEPRDSAVYFCASDIGTGDQPQHFGDGTRLSIL.

The chain couples TRBV5-4 to TRBJ1-3, with TRBD1 as a possible D gene (5 bases). CDR1 is SGHNT and CDR2 is YYREEE in the germline V gene (reference sequence). Trimming took off 1 base at V and 7 bases at J, with 15 bases between the two ends. The CDR3 runs 15 residues. CDR3 DNA: TGTGCCAGCAGCTTGCCCGGGGGGGAGGGCAACACCATATATTTT. It specifies CASSLPGGEGNTIYF.

This clone was seen a few times. This sequence joins TRBV11-2 and TRBJ2-7, with TRBD1 matching over 7 bases. The CDR3 has 15 residues. CDR1 and CDR2 from the germline V gene are SGHAT and FQNNGV. V was clipped by 4 bases and J by 1 base; unmatched bases: 7. CDR3 in amino acids: CASSYNRQGSYEQYF. As DNA, the CDR3 is TGTGCCAGCAGCTACAACCGACAGGGATCCTACGAGCAGTACTTC. Combining the CDR3 with reference TRBV11-2 and TRBJ2-7 gives the whole variable domain EAGVAQSPRYKIIEKRQSVAFWCNPISGHATLYWYQQILGQGPKLLIQFQNNGVVDDSQLPKDRFSAERLKGVDSTLKIQPAKLEDSAVYLCASSYNRQGSYEQYFGPGTRLTVT.

V gene TRBV10-3 combines with J gene TRBJ2-7, with D possibly TRBD2 on 6 matching bases. Germline V gene data show CDR1 as ENHRY and CDR2 as SYGVKD. This CDR3 contains 13 residues. The V and J ends lost 4 bases and 5 bases respectively, with 12 bases between them. The CDR3 DNA follows: TGTGCCATCAGTGGCAGAGGGGAGGACGAGCAGTACTTC. Amino acid sequence: CAISGRGEDEQYF.